The 19 T cell receptor beta chains reported below all come from one sample, sequenced in a study of cytomegalovirus exposure and HLA in healthy donors (dated by TCRdb to about 2017). Library construction relied on the immunoSEQ multiplex PCR assay. For the multiplex PCR, a mixture combining 60 forward primers for TCR Vbeta segments and 13 reverse primers for TCR Jbeta segments was used. TCRdb limited this immuneACCESS table to in-frame rearrangements with V and J called. A share of clones is missing; checked studies link under half to unresolved V genes, and the rest is unexplained. The sample yields over 100,000 clones; less than 80% were counted once. The top ten clonotypes cover around 2% of the sample. The sequenced material came from PBMCs. These receptors came from a female donor in good health and CMV-seropositive.

CDR3 sequence: CASSVAGGYGYTF. The DNA of the CDR3 is TGTGCCAGCAGCGTAGCAGGGGGCTATGGCTACACCTTC. The chain combines TRBV9 with TRBJ1-2; 7 bases agree with TRBD1. The CDR3 is 13 amino acids. Germline V gives CDR1 SGDLS, CDR2 YYNGEE. With V trimmed by 0 bases and J by 4 bases, 0 bases remained unmatched.

The chain recombines TRBV9 with TRBJ2-5, with D hard to call. V was clipped by 0 bases and J by 5 bases, with 14 bases between them. This CDR3 contains 15 residues. Germline-derived CDR1 and CDR2 are SGDLS and YYNGEE. The CDR3 DNA reads TGTGCCAGCAGCGTAGTCCTTGGCAATTCCGAGACCCAGTACTTC. Protein sequence: CASSVVLGNSETQYF. The entire variable domain, with the rest obtained from reference TRBV9 and TRBJ2-5, is as follows: DSGVTQTPKHLITATGQRVTLRCSPRSGDLSVYWYQQSLDQGLQFLIQYYNGEERAKGNILERFSAQQFPDLHSELNLSSLELGDSALYFCASSVVLGNSETQYFGPGTRLLVL.

Turning to this clone: Distinct nucleotide sequences in the sample also encode this CDR3. This chain uses TRBV30 with TRBJ1-5, with D unclear. CDR1 and CDR2 from the germline V gene are GTSNPN and SVGIG (reference sequence). Trimming removed 2 bases from V and 4 bases from J, with 12 bases in between. This CDR3 spans 14 amino acids. The CDR3 DNA reads as TGTGCCTGGAGTTTGGGAGTAAGTAATCAGCCCCAGCATTTT. Encoded protein: CAWSLGVSNQPQHF.

The rearrangement joins TRBV28 to TRBJ1-1; D may be TRBD1 (6 bases). The CDR3 extends over 14 amino acids. Germline lookup yields CDR1 MDHEN and CDR2 SYDVKM. Trimming left V 1 base short and J 1 base short, with 7 bases between. The CDR3 nucleotides read TGTGCCAGCAGTTTATACAGGGAGAACACTGAAGCTTTCTTT. Its protein product is CASSLYRENTEAFF. Filled out from reference TRBV28 and TRBJ1-1, the complete variable domain reads DVKVTQSSRYLVKRTGEKVFLECVQDMDHENMFWYRQDPGLGLRLIYFSYDVKMKEKGDIPEGYSVSREKKERFSLILESASTNQTSMYLCASSLYRENTEAFFGQGTRLTVV.

The chain employs TRBV6-5 and TRBJ2-7; 9 nucleotides agree with TRBD1. The CDR3 totals 15 residues. V was clipped by 7 bases and J by 2 bases; unmatched bases: 9. Germline V gene data show CDR1 as MNHEY and CDR2 as SVGAGI. CDR3 amino acids: CASKKSGQGTYEQYF. DNA of the CDR3: TGTGCCAGCAAGAAGTCGGGACAGGGTACCTACGAGCAGTACTTC.

This clone has only a few counts. The J gene is TRBJ2-1, the V gene TRBV4-1, with D possibly matching TRBD2 (5 bases). CDR1 and CDR2 (germline): MGHRA, YSYEKL. V was cut by 1 base and J by 5 bases, with 9 bases left in between. CDR3 length: 14 amino acids. The CDR3 spells CASSQGFSDNEQFF. Here the CDR3 DNA reads TGCGCCAGCAGCCAAGGGTTTAGCGACAATGAGCAGTTCTTC.

The chain couples TRBV18 to TRBJ2-7, with 10 bases lining up with TRBD2. This CDR3 comprises 15 residues. Unmatched junction bases numbered 5, after V lost 2 bases and J lost 4 bases. Looked up from germline, CDR1 is KGHSH and CDR2 is LQKENI. CDR3 loop: CASSPTGLAAYEQYF. The DNA of the CDR3 is TGTGCCAGCTCACCAACCGGACTAGCGGCGTACGAGCAGTACTTC.

The V gene is TRBV5-1, the J gene TRBJ2-1, with 12 bases fitting TRBD2. The germline V gene encodes CDR1 SGHRS and CDR2 YFSETQ. The V segment lost 3 bases and the J segment 7 bases; nucleotides outside the gene matches: 5. The CDR3 has 15 residues. CDR3 protein: CASSSTSGSGNEQFF. The CDR3 DNA reads as TGCGCCAGCAGCTCGACTAGCGGGAGCGGAAATGAGCAGTTCTTC.

On this clone: One junction end disagrees with the germline gene, perhaps due to a read error. V gene TRBV19 combines with J gene TRBJ2-5, with D tentatively TRBD1 (6 bases). Germline assignment: CDR1 LNHDA and CDR2 SQIVND (reference sequence). CDR3 length: 12 amino acids. The CDR3 region has the DNA TGTGCCAGCCCGGACAGAGAAGAGGCCCAGTACTTC. Protein sequence: CASPDREEAQYF.

Of note for this clone: Other nucleotide sequences from this sample produce the same CDR3. The chain uses TRBV5-1 and TRBJ2-2, with D possibly TRBD2 on 6 matching bases. CDR1 and CDR2 (germline): SGHRS, YFSETQ. The V gene lost 0 bases and the J gene lost 7 bases, with 16 bases spanning the gap. This CDR3 contains 16 residues. The CDR3 DNA reads TGCGCCAGCAGCTTGGCATCCGGAGGGCCGGACGGGGAGCTGTTTTTT. It translates to CASSLASGGPDGELFF.

V is TRBV5-1 and J is TRBJ2-3; weak D call: TRBD2 (6 bases). The CDR3 length is 14 residues. CDR1 is SGHRS and CDR2 is YFSETQ in the germline V gene. V lost 6 bases and J lost 2, with 13 bases in between. CDR3 sequence (DNA): TGCGCCAGCAAGGGAGGAGGGAACACAGATACGCAGTATTTT. This codes for CASKGGGNTDTQYF.

For the CDR3, the DNA is TGTGCCAGCAGCGTAGGAATAGCGGGGTCCACAGATACGCAGTATTTT. Encoded protein: CASSVGIAGSTDTQYF. The rearrangement uses TRBV9 and TRBJ2-3, with TRBD2 identical over 8 bases. Germline V CDR1 and CDR2: SGDLS, YYNGEE. The CDR3 is 16 residues long. Trimming took 0 bases from V and 2 from J; bases not matched to a gene: 5. The full variable domain, completed using reference TRBV9 and TRBJ2-3, is DSGVTQTPKHLITATGQRVTLRCSPRSGDLSVYWYQQSLDQGLQFLIQYYNGEERAKGNILERFSAQQFPDLHSELNLSSLELGDSALYFCASSVGIAGSTDTQYFGPGTRLTVL.

The rearrangement links TRBV5-1 to TRBJ1-1; 8 nucleotides match TRBD1. Germline loops: CDR1 SGHRS, CDR2 YFSETQ. J was trimmed by 7 bases and V by 0 bases; bases with no gene match: 8. The CDR3 spans 15 residues. CDR3 in DNA: TGCGCCAGCAGCTTGGTGGTCGGACAGGGAGATGAAGCTTTCTTT. This codes for CASSLVVGQGDEAFF.

The chain couples TRBV30 to TRBJ1-1; tentative D call: TRBD1 (6 bases). CDR3 length: 12 amino acids. V lost 5 bases and J 8 bases, leaving 15 bases between the germline ends. CDR1 is GTSNPN, CDR2 SVGIG, per germline (reference sequence). The CDR3 DNA is TGTGCCTGGGTAGACAGGACGGACGAAGCTTTCTTT. This codes for CAWVDRTDEAFF.

The chain uses TRBV29-1 and TRBJ2-2, with 7 nucleotides matching TRBD2. The CDR3 runs to 14 residues. Germline V gene sequence: CDR1 SQVTM, CDR2 ANQGSEA. Trimming removed 4 bases from V and 2 bases from J; junction bases left unmatched: 4. CDR3 in DNA: TGCAGCGTTGCGGGGACTACTAACACCGGGGAGCTGTTTTTT. Protein product: CSVAGTTNTGELFF.

The genes are TRBV6-1 and TRBJ2-7; 9 bases match TRBD1. Germline V gene data show CDR1 as MNHNS and CDR2 as SASEGT. This CDR3 has 10 amino acids. CDR3 DNA sequence: TGTGCCAGCAGTGGCCCCGGGACAGGGGTC. Its translation is CASSGPGTGV.

As for this clone: One end of the junction varies from germline; a read error may be responsible. V and J are TRBV7-9 and TRBJ2-5; D call uncertain. TRBJ2-7 explains the end of the DNA better; the J call may be wrong. Germline-derived CDR1 and CDR2 are SEHNR and FQNEAQ (reference sequence). The CDR3 loop spans 12 amino acids. The CDR3 here is CSSSYNSYEQYF. The DNA for the CDR3 is TGTTCCAGCAGCTATAACTCCTACGAGCAGTACTTC.

The gene calls are TRBV18 and TRBJ1-1; TRBD1 matches 9 bases. The J segment lost 7 bases and the V segment lost 0 bases, leaving 15 bases of the junction unmatched. This CDR3 has 18 residues. Germline loops: CDR1 KGHSH, CDR2 LQKENI. The CDR3 nucleotides read TGTGCCAGCTCACCACCCCCCGGGACAGGGTTATTTATGGTTGAAGCTTTCTTT. Translating gives CASSPPPGTGLFMVEAFF.

The chain couples TRBV28 to TRBJ1-1, with D possibly TRBD1 on 6 matching bases. V lost 6 bases, J lost 4 bases, and 18 bases lay in between. Germline V CDR1 and CDR2: MDHEN, SYDVKM. CDR3 size: 15 residues. The CDR3 loop reads CASRPTGGQGTEAFF. The CDR3, as DNA: TGTGCCAGCAGGCCTACGGGGGGGCAGGGCACTGAAGCTTTCTTT.